The 18 T cell receptor beta chains below all came from one sample that was sequenced in a study of beta chain features in type 1 diabetes (dated by TCRdb to between 2018 and 2020). The library was produced with the immunoSEQ multiplex PCR assay. The entire isolated RNA was reverse transcribed using the High Capacity cDNA Reverse Transcription Kit, and thus expressed TCRB transcripts were sequenced. Drawn from immuneACCESS, this table holds only the in-frame rearrangements with V and J called that TCRdb kept. Clones are partly lost; checked studies trace under half to an unresolved V gene and leave the rest unexplained. The sample includes under 950,000 clones, with roughly 15% observed a single time. Clones ranked in the top ten supply about 0.025% of the sample. The sample taken for sequencing was naive CD4+ T cells from blood. The label giving this sample's cell subset or site can be read as: true naive CD4+ T cells. The receptors originated from a woman aged 18-29 years in good health.

The rearrangement links TRBV9 to TRBJ1-1; D unclear. V lost 1 base, J lost 4 bases, and 8 bases lay in between. The V gene's germline CDR1 is SGDLS and CDR2 YYNGEE. The CDR3 is made up of 13 amino acids. CDR3 sequence reads: CASSVQESTEAFF. The CDR3 DNA reads as TGTGCCAGCAGCGTACAGGAGAGCACTGAAGCTTTCTTT.

This clone appeared a few times. Other nucleotide sequences in the sample specify the same CDR3. The genes are TRBV2 and TRBJ2-3, with D unresolved. CDR1 is SNHLY and CDR2 is FYNNEI in the germline V gene. The CDR3 is 11 amino acids. Deletions cut 6 bases from V and 3 bases from J, with 4 bases between. CDR3 DNA: TGTGCCAGCAGCCTGACAGATACGCAGTATTTT. Protein sequence: CASSLTDTQYF.

This clone was observed a few times. The chain uses TRBV9 and TRBJ2-3, with TRBD2 identical over 8 bases. The J segment lost 2 bases and the V segment lost 1 base, leaving 3 bases of the junction unmatched. Germline V CDR1 and CDR2: SGDLS, YYNGEE. The CDR3 runs to 15 residues. The CDR3 reads CASSVMGLDTDTQYF. The CDR3 coding sequence is TGTGCCAGCAGCGTAATGGGACTAGACACAGATACGCAGTATTTT. Together with reference TRBV9 and TRBJ2-3, the CDR3 gives the full variable domain: DSGVTQTPKHLITATGQRVTLRCSPRSGDLSVYWYQQSLDQGLQFLIQYYNGEERAKGNILERFSAQQFPDLHSELNLSSLELGDSALYFCASSVMGLDTDTQYFGPGTRLTVL.

A few counts support this clone. The chain uses TRBV25-1 and TRBJ2-3; D unresolved. The germline V gene encodes CDR1 MGHDK and CDR2 SYGVNS. V was trimmed by 6 bases and J by 1 base, leaving 8 bases between them. The CDR3 consists of 13 residues. In DNA form, the CDR3 reads TGTGCCAGCAGATCTAGGCGCACAGATACGCAGTATTTT. Translating it yields CASRSRRTDTQYF.

The chain joins TRBV29-1 to TRBJ1-1; D is ambiguous. This CDR3 has 11 residues. In germline, CDR1 is SQVTM, CDR2 ANQGSEA. Trimming shortened V by 4 bases and J by 0 bases, and 3 bases separated the two germline ends. In nucleotides, the CDR3 is TGCAGCGTTGTATTGAACACTGAAGCTTTCTTT. Its translation: CSVVLNTEAFF.

This clone was found a few times. This chain joins TRBV4-3 and TRBJ2-3; 8 bases line up with TRBD2. J was trimmed by 1 base and V by 1 base; bases with no gene match: 22. Germline loops: CDR1 LGHNA, CDR2 YSLEER. The CDR3 is 22 residues long. CDR3 nucleotide sequence: TGCGCCAGCAGCCAAGTTTATTCCCCCGCTAGCGGGTTCGGGGGTGGCACAGATACGCAGTATTTT. Its translation: CASSQVYSPASGFGGGTDTQYF.

This clone was seen a few times. V usage is TRBV19 and J usage is TRBJ2-1; 9 nucleotides agree with TRBD1. Germline lookup yields CDR1 LNHDA and CDR2 SQIVND (reference sequence). V lost 3 bases, J lost 6 bases, and 9 bases stayed unmatched. This CDR3 comprises 16 residues. The CDR3 spells CASSITQGAFRNEQFF. CDR3 DNA sequence: TGTGCCAGTAGTATTACACAGGGGGCGTTCCGCAATGAGCAGTTCTTC.

The rearrangement uses TRBV18 and TRBJ2-1; TRBD2 matches 8 bases. Germline lookup yields CDR1 KGHSH and CDR2 LQKENI. Trimming took 4 bases from V and 1 from J; bases not matched to a gene: 9. The CDR3 has 17 amino acids. The CDR3 region has the DNA TGTGCCAGCTCACTCACTCCACTAGCGGCGTCCTACAATGAGCAGTTCTTC. Translation gives CASSLTPLAASYNEQFF.

This clone was seen a few times. The gene calls are TRBV7-2 and TRBJ2-4; either TRBD1 or TRBD2 may supply D (5 bases each). V lost 3 bases and J 2 bases, leaving 14 bases between the germline ends. The CDR3 length is 16 residues. CDR1 and CDR2 (germline): SGHTA, FQGNSA. The DNA of the CDR3 is TGTGCCAGCAGCTTCGCGTTTAGGGGACCCAAAAACATTCAGTACTTC. Translated: CASSFAFRGPKNIQYF.

This clone was detected only once. This rearrangement joins TRBV27 to TRBJ1-2; 8 bases line up with TRBD1. Germline V gene data show CDR1 as MNHEY and CDR2 as SMNVEV (reference sequence). V was clipped by 3 bases and J by 7 bases; unmatched bases: 10. The CDR3 extends over 15 amino acids. Written as DNA, the CDR3 is TGTGCCAGCAGTTTCCAGGGGGCCCAGCGGAGTGGCTACACCTTC. It encodes CASSFQGAQRSGYTF.

Points on this clone: The same CDR3 is also encoded by other DNA sequences in this sample. The V call is TRBV19, the J call TRBJ2-7; D tentatively reads TRBD1 or TRBD2 (5 bases each). The V end lost 3 bases, the J end lost 3 bases, and 9 bases lay between the germline ends. This CDR3 region has 13 residues. CDR1 is LNHDA, CDR2 SQIVND, per germline (reference sequence). The CDR3, as DNA: TGTGCCAGTAGTATTCGTGGGGGCTACGAGCAGTACTTC. Translating gives CASSIRGGYEQYF. Based on the CDR3 plus reference TRBV19 and TRBJ2-7, the full variable domain is DGGITQSPKYLFRKEGQNVTLSCEQNLNHDAMYWYRQDPGQGLRLIYYSQIVNDFQKGDIAEGYSVSREKKESFPLTVTSAQKNPTAFYLCASSIRGGYEQYFGPGTRLTVT.

The gene calls are TRBV18 and TRBJ2-7, with D unclear. The ends were cut back, 4 bases at V and 0 bases at J, with 10 bases in the middle. The germline V gene has CDR1 KGHSH and CDR2 LQKENI. CDR3 size: 14 residues. DNA for the CDR3: TGTGCCAGCTCACAGGACGTAACCTCCTACGAGCAGTACTTC. It yields the protein CASSQDVTSYEQYF.

The chain employs TRBV4-3 and TRBJ2-7; D perhaps matches TRBD2 (5 bases). V lost 4 bases to trimming and J lost 4 bases, with 14 bases between them. The CDR3 covers 14 residues. CDR1 is LGHNA and CDR2 is YSLEER in the germline V gene. The CDR3 loop is CASSRERDRYEQYF. DNA for the CDR3: TGCGCCAGCAGCCGAGAGAGGGATAGGTACGAGCAGTACTTC.

The V and J genes are TRBV7-2 and TRBJ2-7; maybe TRBD2 (6 bases). Between the trimmed V and J ends, which lost 0 bases and 3 bases, there was a span of 9 bases. The CDR3 is made up of 14 amino acids. The germline gives CDR1 SGHTA, CDR2 FQGNSA. This chain's CDR3 is CASSLAATSYEQYF. CDR3 DNA sequence: TGTGCCAGCAGCTTAGCGGCGACTAGCTACGAGCAGTACTTC.

In nucleotides, the CDR3 is TGTGCCAGCAGGCGGACTGCAGGAAAACTGTTTTTT. This translates into CASRRTAGKLFF. The chain combines TRBV5-6 with TRBJ1-4; no definite D call. The CDR3 contains 12 residues. CDR1 is SGHDT and CDR2 is YYEEEE in the germline V gene. Deletions cut 5 bases from V and 10 bases from J, with 12 bases between.

J is TRBJ1-4 and V is TRBV23-1, with D maybe TRBD1 (6 bases). TRBV23-1 is classed as an ORF, of uncertain function. This CDR3 is 17 amino acids long. Trimming removed 1 base at V and 0 bases at J, with 12 bases between. The CDR3 nucleotides read TGCGCCAGCAGTCAATACCGGGACATCCCAACTAATGAAAAACTGTTTTTT. Translated, it gives CASSQYRDIPTNEKLFF.

This clone showed up just a few times. The CDR3 spells CASSDILFNRNQPQHF. CDR3 sequence (DNA): TGTGCCAGCAGTGATATCCTATTTAACAGAAATCAGCCCCAGCATTTT. The chain has TRBV6-4 and TRBJ1-5, with D unresolved. Germline lookup yields CDR1 MRHNA and CDR2 SNTAGT. Trimming pared 3 bases from V and 4 bases from J, leaving 16 bases between. CDR3 size: 16 residues.

The chain recombines TRBV19 with TRBJ2-6; 7 nucleotides align to TRBD2. Trimming cost V 7 bases and J 2 bases; bases outside gene matches: 5. The germline V gene has CDR1 LNHDA and CDR2 SQIVND (reference sequence). The CDR3 spans 15 residues. The CDR3, as DNA: TGTGCCAGTATGCAGGGAGGGGCTGGGGCCAACGTCCTGACTTTC. This translates into CASMQGGAGANVLTF.